The next 27 T cell receptor beta chains were all read from a single sample in a study of T cells in localized non-small cell lung cancer. The data were produced by immunoSEQ multiplex PCR, yet TCRdb's version contains in-frame clones alone and is incomplete. The sample has about 70,000 clones; roughly 90% are singletons. Specimen: peripheral blood, collected before any cancer treatment. The receptors here all came from a male donor aged 60 or older with stage III squamous cell lung carcinoma.

The J gene is TRBJ1-2, the V gene TRBV7-2, with TRBD1 matching 9 bases. The V gene's germline CDR1 is SGHTA and CDR2 FQGNSA. The CDR3 contains 15 residues. Germline trimming cut 5 bases from V and 8 bases from J; bases unmatched to any gene: 12. CDR3 amino acids: CASSTLGRDRDGYTF. The CDR3 DNA sequence: TGTGCCAGCAGCACCCTCGGTCGGGACAGGGACGGCTACACCTTC.

The chain has TRBV6-6 and TRBJ2-5; TRBD1 aligns across 8 bases. CDR1 and CDR2 (germline): MNHNY, SVGAGI (reference sequence). V was clipped by 2 bases and J by 5 bases; unmatched bases: 7. This CDR3 is 15 amino acids long. This CDR3 is CASSYGRGQAETQYF. CDR3 coding DNA: TGTGCCAGCAGTTACGGCAGGGGGCAGGCGGAGACCCAGTACTTC.

V usage is TRBV4-3 and J usage is TRBJ2-5; maybe TRBD2 (6 bases). Germline CDR1 is LGHNA and CDR2 is YSLEER. V lost 0 bases and J 4 bases, leaving 24 bases between the germline ends. The CDR3 totals 19 residues. The CDR3 DNA follows: TGCGCCAGCAGCCAAGATAGGGCCTATGGTGGAGGGCCTTCAGAGACCCAGTACTTC. It specifies CASSQDRAYGGGPSETQYF.

V gene TRBV27 combines with J gene TRBJ1-6; TRBD1 agrees at 7 bases. Trimming cost V 6 bases and J 5 bases; bases outside gene matches: 16. The CDR3 covers 18 residues. Germline V gene data show CDR1 as MNHEY and CDR2 as SMNVEV (reference sequence). CDR3 nucleotides: TGTGCCAGCAGCCCCCGGACAGGCACCCTTGAGAATAATTCACCCCTCCACTTT. Translated, it gives CASSPRTGTLENNSPLHF.

The chain couples TRBV10-3 to TRBJ2-3; maybe TRBD2 (6 bases). Trimming shortened V by 11 bases and J by 2 bases, and 17 bases separated the two germline ends. The CDR3 is made up of 14 amino acids. Per the germline V gene, CDR1 is ENHRY and CDR2 is SYGVKD. The CDR3 DNA sequence: TGTGCCGCCTCGGCGGGGACTTTCACAGATACGCAGTATTTT. Translated: CAASAGTFTDTQYF.

The rearrangement uses TRBV11-2 and TRBJ1-4, with D hard to call. CDR1 is SGHAT and CDR2 is FQNNGV in the germline V gene. V lost 1 base to trimming and J lost 4 bases, with 10 bases between them. CDR3 length equals 15 residues. The CDR3 bases are TGTGCCAGCAGCTTAGCTGGGTACGGTAATGAAAAACTGTTTTTT. Protein sequence: CASSLAGYGNEKLFF. The complete variable domain, with remaining parts taken from reference TRBV11-2 and TRBJ1-4, reads EAGVAQSPRYKIIEKRQSVAFWCNPISGHATLYWYQQILGQGPKLLIQFQNNGVVDDSQLPKDRFSAERLKGVDSTLKIQPAKLEDSAVYLCASSLAGYGNEKLFFGSGTQLSVL.

The V and J genes are TRBV5-6 and TRBJ1-6, with 8 positions matching TRBD1. The CDR3 contains 14 residues. From germline, CDR1 is SGHDT and CDR2 YYEEEE. The V segment lost 0 bases and the J segment 12 bases; nucleotides outside the gene matches: 5. As DNA, the CDR3 is TGTGCCAGCAGCTTGGGGAACAGGGGGTTACCCCTCCACTTT. This translates into CASSLGNRGLPLHF.

The V and J genes are TRBV7-8 and TRBJ2-1; D unclear. V dropped 5 bases and J dropped 10 bases, with 15 bases sitting between them. The CDR3 spans 13 residues. Germline CDR1 and CDR2: SGHVS and FQNEAQ. CDR3 residues: CASSPNRLGEQFF. The CDR3 nucleotides are TGTGCCAGCAGCCCCAACCGACTGGGGGAGCAGTTCTTC.

The chain couples TRBV10-3 to TRBJ2-3; possibly TRBD2 for D (5 bases). This CDR3 contains 17 residues. V dropped 3 bases and J dropped 2 bases, with 18 bases sitting between them. Germline CDR1 is ENHRY and CDR2 is SYGVKD. The CDR3 DNA sequence: TGTGCCATCAGTGAATCGCGTCTCGGGGTCTCCACAGATACGCAGTATTTT. Translated: CAISESRLGVSTDTQYF.

The chain combines TRBV25-1 with TRBJ2-7, with D unclear. Germline V gene lookup returns CDR1 MGHDK and CDR2 SYGVNS. The CDR3 contains 11 residues. V was cut by 3 bases and J by 3 bases, with 3 bases left in between. CDR3 nucleotide sequence: TGTGCCAGCAGTGATATCTACGAGCAGTACGTC. Encoded protein: CASSDIYEQYV.

This rearrangement joins TRBV6-1 to TRBJ2-7, with TRBD1 matching 7 bases. The CDR3 runs to 13 residues. J lost 3 bases, V lost 4 bases, and 3 bases had no gene match. CDR1 is MNHNS, CDR2 SASEGT, per germline. The CDR3 nucleotides are TGTGCCAGCAGTGTGACAGGGAGCTACGAGCAGTACGTC. Translation gives CASSVTGSYEQYV.

V gene TRBV6-1 combines with J gene TRBJ2-7, with TRBD1 matching 8 bases. From germline, CDR1 is MNHNS and CDR2 SASEGT. The junction had 5 bases not matched to a gene; V was cut back by 7 bases and J by 0 bases. This CDR3 region has 14 residues. CDR3 sequence: CASNGDRSSYEQYF. The DNA of the CDR3 is TGTGCCAGCAACGGGGACAGGTCCTCCTACGAGCAGTACTTC.

The genes are TRBV5-6 and TRBJ1-1; the D is unclear. The CDR3 spans 13 residues. Trimming removed 1 base at V and 6 bases at J, with 10 bases between. Per germline, CDR1 SGHDT and CDR2 YYEEEE. The CDR3 reads CASSLRGGPEAFF. The CDR3 DNA is TGTGCCAGCAGCTTGCGAGGCGGCCCTGAAGCTTTCTTT.

The CDR3 bases are TGTGCCTGGAGTGGGACAGGGGCCAGCACAGATACGCAGTATTTT. Translated, it gives CAWSGTGASTDTQYF. This chain links TRBV30 with TRBJ2-3; TRBD1 matches 9 bases. Trimming took 1 base from V and 0 from J; bases not matched to a gene: 2. This CDR3 contains 15 residues. Germline CDR1 reads GTSNPN; CDR2 reads SVGIG (reference sequence).

This clone was seen only a few times. The chain employs TRBV30 and TRBJ2-2; D not resolved. Trimming pared 5 bases from V and 0 bases from J, leaving 4 bases between. Germline CDR1 and CDR2: GTSNPN and SVGIG (reference sequence). The CDR3 covers 12 residues. The CDR3 bases are TGTGCCTGGGGCTCGAACACCGGGGAGCTGTTTTTT. As protein: CAWGSNTGELFF.

The gene calls are TRBV4-1 and TRBJ1-3; tentative D call: TRBD1 (5 bases). V was clipped by 2 bases and J by 4 bases, with 9 bases between them. Germline V gene lookup returns CDR1 MGHRA and CDR2 YSYEKL. The CDR3 spans 14 residues. DNA for the CDR3: TGCGCCAGCAGCCAACAGGGTCTCGGAAACACCATATATTTT. This translates into CASSQQGLGNTIYF.

The chain combines TRBV7-9 with TRBJ1-2; 7 nucleotides align to TRBD1. Trimming removed 5 bases from V and 6 bases from J; junction bases left unmatched: 6. Germline loops: CDR1 SEHNR, CDR2 FQNEAQ (reference sequence). The CDR3 covers 13 residues. The CDR3 here is CASSVQGGDGYTF. The CDR3 coding sequence is TGTGCCAGCAGCGTCCAGGGGGGCGATGGCTACACCTTC.

The chain joins TRBV29-1 to TRBJ1-1; maybe TRBD1 (5 bases). Germline V gives CDR1 SQVTM, CDR2 ANQGSEA. Trimming removed 4 bases from V and 1 base from J, with 16 bases in between. The CDR3 contains 15 residues. The CDR3 region has the DNA TGCAGCGTTGCCCCGTTGGGACGGTGGAACACTGAAGCTTTCTTT. Translated: CSVAPLGRWNTEAFF.

The CDR3 here is CASSVGTGGSGSGANVLTF. CDR3 nucleotide sequence: TGTGCCAGCAGCGTAGGGACAGGAGGGAGTGGCTCTGGGGCCAACGTCCTGACTTTC. The chain uses TRBV9 and TRBJ2-6; weak D call: TRBD1 (7 bases). Germline V gives CDR1 SGDLS, CDR2 YYNGEE. V dropped 0 bases and J dropped 0 bases, with 16 bases sitting between them. The CDR3 is 19 amino acids.

This chain uses TRBV5-4 with TRBJ1-2; TRBD1 might be the D (5 bases). The CDR3 totals 14 residues. Germline-derived CDR1 and CDR2 are SGHNT and YYREEE (reference sequence). The V end lost 4 bases, the J end lost 6 bases, and 16 bases lay between the germline ends. The CDR3 here is CASSRRGGGDGYTF. The CDR3 nucleotides are TGTGCCAGCAGCAGGAGGGGAGGCGGGGATGGCTACACCTTC.

The chain has TRBV4-2 and TRBJ1-1, with D possibly matching TRBD1 (5 bases). V lost 1 base, J lost 5 bases, and 11 bases lay in between. Per germline, CDR1 LGHNA and CDR2 YNFKEQ. The CDR3 sequence is 14 residues long. CDR3 amino acids: CASSQGGWTTEAFF. The CDR3 nucleotides read TGTGCCAGCAGCCAAGGAGGCTGGACAACTGAAGCTTTCTTT.

The chain has TRBV6-6 and TRBJ2-3; 8 bases agree with TRBD1. Per germline, CDR1 MNHNY and CDR2 SVGAGI (reference sequence). J gave up 5 bases and V 5 bases, and 6 bases lay outside the gene matches. The CDR3 loop spans 14 amino acids. The CDR3 spells CASSETGAGDTQYF. As DNA, the CDR3 is TGTGCCAGCAGTGAGACAGGGGCTGGAGATACGCAGTATTTT.

The J gene is TRBJ2-6, the V gene TRBV27; D is unresolved. Germline assignment: CDR1 MNHEY and CDR2 SMNVEV (reference sequence). V was clipped by 2 bases and J by 3 bases, with 11 bases between them. The CDR3 runs 16 residues. The CDR3 protein is CASSLLTSGGANVLTF. The CDR3 region has the DNA TGTGCCAGCAGTTTACTCACGTCAGGTGGGGCCAACGTCCTGACTTTC.

The V call is TRBV27, the J call TRBJ2-1; D is unclear. This CDR3 has 13 residues. From germline, CDR1 is MNHEY and CDR2 SMNVEV (reference sequence). V was clipped by 2 bases and J by 5 bases, with 7 bases between them. The CDR3 DNA reads as TGTGCCAGCAGTTTAAGCCTTAACAATGAGCAGTTCTTC. Its protein is CASSLSLNNEQFF.

The chain employs TRBV6-1 and TRBJ2-1; D is perhaps TRBD1 or TRBD2 (5 bases each). Germline V gives CDR1 MNHNS, CDR2 SASEGT. V lost 7 bases and J 10 bases, leaving 17 bases between the germline ends. The CDR3 totals 13 residues. This chain's CDR3 is CASTSRGRGEQFF. As DNA, the CDR3 is TGTGCCAGCACCTCACGGGGCCGTGGGGAGCAGTTCTTC.

The chain combines TRBV7-2 with TRBJ1-1, with D tentatively TRBD1 (6 bases). Germline V CDR1 and CDR2: SGHTA, FQGNSA. The V and J ends lost 2 bases and 6 bases respectively, with 13 bases between them. This CDR3 has 14 amino acids. The CDR3 nucleotides read TGTGCCAGCAGCTTATGGACCAGGGGATCTGAAGCTTTCTTT. Amino acid sequence: CASSLWTRGSEAFF.

J is TRBJ1-4 and V is TRBV11-2; D is possibly TRBD1 (5 bases). The CDR3 is made up of 14 amino acids. Trimming left V 5 bases short and J 7 bases short, with 14 bases between. Germline assignment: CDR1 SGHAT and CDR2 FQNNGV. CDR3 nucleotide sequence: TGTGCCAGCAGCCGCGGGGGGTTGGGTGAAAAACTGTTTTTT. Amino acids: CASSRGGLGEKLFF. The full variable domain, in which reference TRBV11-2 and TRBJ1-4 provide the parts outside the CDR3, is EAGVAQSPRYKIIEKRQSVAFWCNPISGHATLYWYQQILGQGPKLLIQFQNNGVVDDSQLPKDRFSAERLKGVDSTLKIQPAKLEDSAVYLCASSRGGLGEKLFFGSGTQLSVL.